These 13 T cell receptor beta chains were all obtained from the same sample, sequenced in a study of beta chain features in type 1 diabetes. Overall study results and limits: TCRB CDR3s from Type 1 diabetes patients were moderately but significantly shorter in all four CD4+ subsets.

Expressed TCRB transcripts got sequenced, as all isolated RNA was reverse transcribed. Clones were read by immunoSEQ multiplex PCR, and TCRdb kept only the in-frame ones, dropping some. The profile shows about 190,000 clones, roughly 8% of them singletons. No antigens are known for them. Source material: central memory CD4+ T cells from blood. The receptors shown here come from a man between 18 and 35 years old with type 1 diabetes.

V usage is TRBV7-2 and J usage is TRBJ1-4; D not certain. The CDR3 totals 15 residues. The V end was cut by 5 bases, the J end by 4 bases, with 14 bases between. CDR1 and CDR2 from the germline V gene are SGHTA and FQGNSA. The CDR3 DNA follows: TGTGCCAGCAGCAACCTCCAGGATCATAATGAAAAACTGTTTTTT. This encodes CASSNLQDHNEKLFF.

This clone appeared a few times. The CDR3 sequence is CASSLIASGGNEQFF. The DNA for the CDR3 is TGTGCCAGCAGTTTGATTGCTAGCGGGGGCAATGAGCAGTTCTTC. J is TRBJ2-1 and V is TRBV28, with 10 bases matching TRBD2. With V trimmed by 3 bases and J by 6 bases, 5 bases remained unmatched. The CDR3 contains 15 residues. Germline-derived CDR1 and CDR2 are MDHEN and SYDVKM. Looking up the rest from reference TRBV28 and TRBJ2-1 gives the full variable domain: DVKVTQSSRYLVKRTGEKVFLECVQDMDHENMFWYRQDPGLGLRLIYFSYDVKMKEKGDIPEGYSVSREKKERFSLILESASTNQTSMYLCASSLIASGGNEQFFGPGTRLTVL.

V gene TRBV5-1 combines with J gene TRBJ2-3, with D possibly matching TRBD2 (5 bases). The V end was cut by 2 bases, the J end by 5 bases, with 12 bases between. Germline CDR1 and CDR2: SGHRS and YFSETQ. This CDR3 has 14 residues. Here the CDR3 DNA reads TGCGCCAGCAGCTTAGCGGCAGGAGGAGATACGCAGTATTTT. Protein: CASSLAAGGDTQYF. Combining the CDR3 with reference TRBV5-1 and TRBJ2-3 gives the whole variable domain KAGVTQTPRYLIKTRGQQVTLSCSPISGHRSVSWYQQTPGQGLQFLFEYFSETQRNKGNFPGRFSGRQFSNSRSEMNVSTLELGDSALYLCASSLAAGGDTQYFGPGTRLTVL.

The chain recombines TRBV7-2 with TRBJ1-2; D is uncertain. Germline V gene lookup returns CDR1 SGHTA and CDR2 FQGNSA. The germline V and J ends were trimmed by 5 bases and 0 bases, with 13 bases remaining between them. The CDR3 is made up of 15 amino acids. CDR3 loop: CASSPSTAANYGYTF. The CDR3 nucleotides are TGTGCCAGCAGCCCTTCTACCGCGGCTAACTATGGCTACACCTTC.

This clone was recorded many times. The genes are TRBV5-1 and TRBJ2-4; 10 bases are a match to TRBD1. J gave up 6 bases and V 2 bases, and 8 bases lay outside the gene matches. The CDR3 is 16 amino acids. CDR1 and CDR2 from the germline V gene are SGHRS and YFSETQ. The CDR3 region is CASSFTTGGAGNIQYF. The CDR3 bases are TGCGCCAGCAGCTTCACGACAGGGGGCGCAGGAAACATTCAGTACTTC.

The table lists this clone with a few counts. CDR3 DNA sequence: TGTGCCAGCAGCGCCCCCCCGGGACTCAATCCGAATGAAAAACTGTTTTTT. Its translation is CASSAPPGLNPNEKLFF. This rearrangement joins TRBV9 to TRBJ1-4, with D possibly matching TRBD1 (5 bases). V lost 3 bases and J lost 5, with 20 bases in between. Germline loops: CDR1 SGDLS, CDR2 YYNGEE. The CDR3 covers 17 residues.

The V gene is TRBV6-5, the J gene TRBJ2-7; D uncertain. The ends were cut back, 0 bases at V and 0 bases at J, with 6 bases in the middle. Germline CDR1 is MNHEY and CDR2 is SVGAGI. The CDR3 is 14 amino acids. Here the CDR3 reads CASSYSPNSYEQYF. In nucleotides, the CDR3 is TGTGCCAGCAGTTACTCCCCTAACTCCTACGAGCAGTACTTC.

This clone came up a few times. This sequence joins TRBV10-3 and TRBJ1-1, with 7 bases aligning to TRBD1. The CDR3 extends over 14 amino acids. With V trimmed by 3 bases and J by 7 bases, 8 bases remained unmatched. Germline-derived CDR1 and CDR2 are ENHRY and SYGVKD. The CDR3 spells CAISDQGGRNEAFF. Written as DNA, the CDR3 is TGTGCCATCAGTGACCAAGGGGGCAGGAATGAAGCTTTCTTT.

The chain is built from TRBV11-2 and TRBJ1-1; D not certain. CDR1 SGHAT and CDR2 FQNNGV come from the germline V gene. Trimming pared 3 bases from V and 5 bases from J, leaving 7 bases between. CDR3 length: 12 amino acids. CDR3: CASSFLLTEAFF. In DNA, the CDR3 is TGTGCCAGCAGCTTTCTTCTGACTGAAGCTTTCTTT. Using reference TRBV11-2 and TRBJ1-1 for the parts outside the CDR3, the full variable domain is EAGVAQSPRYKIIEKRQSVAFWCNPISGHATLYWYQQILGQGPKLLIQFQNNGVVDDSQLPKDRFSAERLKGVDSTLKIQPAKLEDSAVYLCASSFLLTEAFFGQGTRLTVV.

The sample holds a few counts of this clone. The chain carries TRBV27 and TRBJ2-7, with a tentative D call TRBD1 (6 bases). The CDR3 runs to 12 residues. CDR1 and CDR2 (germline): MNHEY, SMNVEV (reference sequence). V shed 9 bases and J shed 4 bases, with 13 bases lying between them. This CDR3 reads CARTGTLYEQYF. Written as DNA, the CDR3 is TGTGCCAGGACAGGCACACTTTACGAGCAGTACTTC.

The table lists this clone with a few counts. The rearrangement links TRBV5-4 to TRBJ1-1; D might be TRBD1 (5 bases). The CDR3 loop spans 14 amino acids. Germline assignment: CDR1 SGHNT and CDR2 YYREEE (reference sequence). Trimming cost V 4 bases and J 3 bases, with 13 bases left between them. The CDR3 sequence: CASSPGRDYTEAFF. Written as DNA, the CDR3 is TGTGCCAGCAGCCCGGGACGGGACTACACTGAAGCTTTCTTT.

This clone was seen only a few times. This chain uses TRBV5-8 with TRBJ2-3; 7 bases match TRBD2. V trimming: 3 bases; J trimming: 3 bases; junction bases outside the gene matches: 7. Germline V gives CDR1 SGHTS, CDR2 YDEGEE. The CDR3 is made up of 15 amino acids. CDR3 region: CASSYGAGGTDTQYF. DNA for the CDR3: TGTGCCAGCAGCTACGGTGCCGGGGGGACAGATACGCAGTATTTT.

This chain links TRBV7-2 with TRBJ2-5; 7 positions match TRBD2. The J segment lost 5 bases and the V segment lost 2 bases, leaving 5 bases of the junction unmatched. The length of the CDR3 is 14 residues. Germline V gene sequence: CDR1 SGHTA, CDR2 FQGNSA. The chain's CDR3 is CASSLLAGDETQYF. The CDR3 region has the DNA TGTGCCAGCAGCTTACTTGCGGGGGACGAGACCCAGTACTTC.